This T cell receptor (beta chain) was recorded in a study of spatial heterogeneity in lung cancer (dated by TCRdb to the late 2010s). Regarding the study in general: More beta-chain than alpha-chain transcripts were consistently detected, likely reflecting higher beta-chain transcript abundance. At surgery, both alpha and beta chains were TCR-sequenced in roughly 200 tumor regions, roughly 64 matched nontumor lung samples and around 50 PBMC samples. Nonsynonymous mutation counts, determined by whole-exome sequencing of tumor tissue, were related to features of the TCR repertoire. In the raw uncorrected reads, each unique combination of TCR and UMI appeared more than ten times on average. In non-small cell lung cancer, the study quantitatively compared TCR alpha and beta repertoires across several tumor regions, matched nontumor lung, and blood. General findings and caveats noted by the study authors: Ubiquitous expanded tumor TCRs were found in blood more often at tumor resection than at routine follow-up. Confirming at a functional level the hypothesis that regional TCRs recognize regional mutations was considered to require additional single-cell paired TCR alpha and beta sequencing.

The library was prepared using 5' RACE. TCRdb names NextSeq 500 as the instrument used. The TCR library protocol attached a unique molecular identifier to each TCR cDNA molecule to allow correction of PCR and sequencing errors. As for the original processing: TCR identification, UMI-based error correction and CDR3 extraction were performed with Decombinator tools. TCRs above a frequency of 2 per 1,000, corresponding to the top 1% of the tumor frequency distribution, were defined as expanded. Each repertoire was subsampled 100 times to 5,000 TCRs, after which Renyi diversity was computed with the R vegan package. To build CDR3 similarity networks, amino acid triplet string-kernel similarity was used, and CDR3s were connected when their pairwise similarity was above 0.82. The raw public data were reprocessed by TCRdb itself: fastp quality trimming at Q25, MiXCR clonotype calling, in-frame beta chains only. Rows merge per CDR3 protein into single entries with the most common DNA and genes. The V and J calls follow TCRdb's processing rather than the paper's. A total of around 11,000 distinct CDR3 sequences appear in this sample, approximately 25% of them only once. Roughly 30% of the sample is held by the ten biggest clonotypes.

A word on this clonotype: No cognate antigen has been identified for it. Qualities for individual bases were not recorded, and no much larger clone is one base off.

This specimen's time point label, per the study, means: sample taken at primary tumor resection. For TCR sequencing, whole RNA was extracted from tumor and nontumor lung tissue, or from cryopreserved PBMC samples, and no cell sorting was done. The donors were approximately 70 patients from the lung TRACERx cohort who had early-stage, untreated non-small cell lung cancer. Only patients for whom sufficient RNA was available from at least two tumor regions were selected for TCR sequencing. Trimming takes 1 base from V and 3 bases from J, and the germline ends sit 12 bases apart. The CDR3 contains 15 residues, cysteine and phenylalanine counted. Here the CDR3 DNA is all that survives: 45 bases in frame from base 1. According to the germline V gene, CDR1 reads KGHSH and CDR2 reads LQKENI.

This material consisted of PBMCs, taken at surgery. In this chain, TRBV18 is recombined with TRBJ1-2; the D segment could be TRBD1, given 5 matching bases. This clonotype originated in a female donor with early-stage non-small cell lung cancer. The CDR3 in this case is CASSPRGSGDYGYTF. The bases read TGTGCCAGCTCACCACGGGGGAGCGGAGACTATGGCTACACCTTC.